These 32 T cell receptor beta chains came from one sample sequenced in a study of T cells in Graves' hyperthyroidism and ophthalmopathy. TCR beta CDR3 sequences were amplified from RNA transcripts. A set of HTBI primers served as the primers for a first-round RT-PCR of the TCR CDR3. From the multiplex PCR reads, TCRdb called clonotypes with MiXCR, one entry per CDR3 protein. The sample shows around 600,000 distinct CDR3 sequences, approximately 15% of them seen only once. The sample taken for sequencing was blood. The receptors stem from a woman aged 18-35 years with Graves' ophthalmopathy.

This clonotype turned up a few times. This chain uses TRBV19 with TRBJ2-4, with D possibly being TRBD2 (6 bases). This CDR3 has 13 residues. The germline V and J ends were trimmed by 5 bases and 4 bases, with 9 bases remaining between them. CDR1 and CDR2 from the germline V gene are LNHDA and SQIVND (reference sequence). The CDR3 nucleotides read TGTGCCAGTAGTTTGGCGGGGAAAAACATTCAGTACTTC. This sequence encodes CASSLAGKNIQYF.

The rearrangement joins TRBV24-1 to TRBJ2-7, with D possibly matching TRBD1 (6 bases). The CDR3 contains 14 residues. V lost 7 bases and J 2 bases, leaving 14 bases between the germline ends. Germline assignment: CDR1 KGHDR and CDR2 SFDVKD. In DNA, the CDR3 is TGTGCCACCAGCCGGGACACTCCCCCCTACGAGCAGTACTTC. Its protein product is CATSRDTPPYEQYF.

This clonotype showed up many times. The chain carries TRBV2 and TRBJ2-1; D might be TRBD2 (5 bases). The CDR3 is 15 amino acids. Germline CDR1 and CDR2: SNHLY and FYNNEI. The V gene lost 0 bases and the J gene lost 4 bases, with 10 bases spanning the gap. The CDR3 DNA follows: TGTGCCAGCAGTGAAGCGGGGAGTAGGTACAATGAGCAGTTCTTC. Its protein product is CASSEAGSRYNEQFF.

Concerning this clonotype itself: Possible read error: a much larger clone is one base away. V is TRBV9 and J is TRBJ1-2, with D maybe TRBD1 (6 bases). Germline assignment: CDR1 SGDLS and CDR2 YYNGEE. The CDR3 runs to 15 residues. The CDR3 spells CASSVADRANYGYAF. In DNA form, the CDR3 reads TGTGCCAGCAGCGTAGCGGACAGAGCTAACTATGGCTACGCCTTC.

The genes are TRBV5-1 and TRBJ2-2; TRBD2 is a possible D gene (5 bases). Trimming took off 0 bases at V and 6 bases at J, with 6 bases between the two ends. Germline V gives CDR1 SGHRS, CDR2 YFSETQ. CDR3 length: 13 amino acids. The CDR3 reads CASSLERSGELFF. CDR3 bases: TGCGCCAGCAGCTTGGAGCGGTCCGGGGAGCTGTTTTTT.

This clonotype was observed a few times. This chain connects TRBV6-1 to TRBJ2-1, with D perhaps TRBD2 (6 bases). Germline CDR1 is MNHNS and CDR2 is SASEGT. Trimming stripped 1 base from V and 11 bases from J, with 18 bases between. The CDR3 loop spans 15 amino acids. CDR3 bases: TGTGCCAGCAGTGAAGGGGGGGTAGCGGACTATCAGCAGTTCTTC. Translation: CASSEGGVADYQQFF.

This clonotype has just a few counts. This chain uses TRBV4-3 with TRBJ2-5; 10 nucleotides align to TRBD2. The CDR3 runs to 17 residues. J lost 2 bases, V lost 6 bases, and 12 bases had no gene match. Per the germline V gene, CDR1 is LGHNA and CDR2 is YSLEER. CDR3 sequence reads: CASSLDSGTSEQETQYF. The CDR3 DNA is TGCGCCAGCAGTCTAGACTCCGGGACTAGCGAACAAGAGACCCAGTACTTC.

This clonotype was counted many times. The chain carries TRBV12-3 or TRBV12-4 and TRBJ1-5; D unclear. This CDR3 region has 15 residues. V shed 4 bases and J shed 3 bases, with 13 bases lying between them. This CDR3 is CASSSYGESNQPQHF. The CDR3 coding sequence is TGTGCCAGCAGTTCCTATGGGGAGTCCAATCAGCCCCAGCATTTT.

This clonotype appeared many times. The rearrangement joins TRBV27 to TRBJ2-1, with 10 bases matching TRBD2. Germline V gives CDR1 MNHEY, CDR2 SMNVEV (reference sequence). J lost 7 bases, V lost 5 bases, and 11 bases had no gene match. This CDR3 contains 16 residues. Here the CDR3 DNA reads TGTGCCAGCAGTCATCCGGGACTAGCGACAGTAAATGAGCAGTTCTTC. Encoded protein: CASSHPGLATVNEQFF.

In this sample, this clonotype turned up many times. The CDR3 protein is CASSAPGTSGSNIQYF. CDR3 in DNA: TGTGCCAGCAGTGCCCCCGGGACTAGCGGGAGTAACATTCAGTACTTC. This sequence joins TRBV28 and TRBJ2-4; 14 bases are shared with TRBD2. V trimming: 5 bases; J trimming: 7 bases; junction bases outside the gene matches: 7. The CDR3 loop spans 16 amino acids. Germline loops: CDR1 MDHEN, CDR2 SYDVKM.

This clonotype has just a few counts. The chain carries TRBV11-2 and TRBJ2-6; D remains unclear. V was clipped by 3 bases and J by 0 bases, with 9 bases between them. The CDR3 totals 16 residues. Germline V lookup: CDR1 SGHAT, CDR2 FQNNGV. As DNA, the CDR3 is TGTGCCAGCAGCTTGCACACCAACTCTGGGGCCAACGTCCTGACTTTC. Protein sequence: CASSLHTNSGANVLTF.

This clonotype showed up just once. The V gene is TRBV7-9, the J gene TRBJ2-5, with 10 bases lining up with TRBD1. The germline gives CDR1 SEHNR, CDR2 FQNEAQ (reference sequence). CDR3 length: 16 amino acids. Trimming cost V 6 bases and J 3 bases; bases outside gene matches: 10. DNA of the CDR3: TGTGCCAGCAGTCCGGAGGGACAGGGGAGGAAAGAGACCCAGTACTTC. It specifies CASSPEGQGRKETQYF.

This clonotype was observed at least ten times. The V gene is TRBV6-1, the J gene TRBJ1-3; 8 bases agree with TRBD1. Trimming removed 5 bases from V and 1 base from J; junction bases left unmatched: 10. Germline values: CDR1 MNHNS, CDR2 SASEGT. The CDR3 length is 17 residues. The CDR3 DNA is TGTGCCAGCAGTCCCGGGACAGGTCTTTTATCTGGAAACACCATATATTTT. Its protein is CASSPGTGLLSGNTIYF.

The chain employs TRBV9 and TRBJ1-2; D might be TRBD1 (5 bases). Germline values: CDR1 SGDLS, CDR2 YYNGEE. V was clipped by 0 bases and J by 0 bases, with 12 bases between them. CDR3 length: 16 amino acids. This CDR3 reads CASSVGQGTANYGYTF. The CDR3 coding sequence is TGTGCCAGCAGCGTAGGGCAGGGAACGGCTAACTATGGCTACACCTTC.

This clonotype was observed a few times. CDR3 sequence (DNA): TGTGCCAGCAGTTACTCCACCGGGGACAGGGGGAAGAATGAGCAGTTCTTC. This encodes CASSYSTGDRGKNEQFF. The genes are TRBV6-5 and TRBJ2-1; TRBD1 matches at 11 bases. J was trimmed by 7 bases and V by 0 bases; bases with no gene match: 8. This CDR3 comprises 17 residues. CDR1 is MNHEY and CDR2 is SVGAGI in the germline V gene.

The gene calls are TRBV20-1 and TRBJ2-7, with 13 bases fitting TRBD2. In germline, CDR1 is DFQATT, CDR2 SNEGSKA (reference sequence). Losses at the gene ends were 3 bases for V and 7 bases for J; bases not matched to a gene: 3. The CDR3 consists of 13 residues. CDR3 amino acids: CSASELAGGEQYF. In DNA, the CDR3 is TGCAGTGCTAGTGAACTAGCGGGAGGGGAGCAGTACTTC.

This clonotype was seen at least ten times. This chain's CDR3 is CASSVWGNTEAFF. In DNA, the CDR3 is TGTGCCAGCAGCGTATGGGGGAACACTGAAGCTTTCTTT. V and J are TRBV9 and TRBJ1-1; no reliable D call. With 1 base removed from V and 1 base from J, the gap between germline ends came to 5 bases. The CDR3 extends over 13 amino acids. Per the germline V gene, CDR1 is SGDLS and CDR2 is YYNGEE.

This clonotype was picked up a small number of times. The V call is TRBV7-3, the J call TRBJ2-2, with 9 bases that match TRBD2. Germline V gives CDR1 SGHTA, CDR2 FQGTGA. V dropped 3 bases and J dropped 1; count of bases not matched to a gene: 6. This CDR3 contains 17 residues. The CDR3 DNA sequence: TGTGCCAGCAGCTTGGGTCTGACTAGCGGGAACACCGGGGAGCTGTTTTTT. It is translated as CASSLGLTSGNTGELFF.

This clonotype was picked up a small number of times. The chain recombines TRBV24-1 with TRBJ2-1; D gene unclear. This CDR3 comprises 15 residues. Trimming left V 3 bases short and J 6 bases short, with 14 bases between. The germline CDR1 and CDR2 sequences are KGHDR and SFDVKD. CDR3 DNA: TGTGCCACCAGTGATCCTACTTCATTGGGCAATGAGCAGTTCTTC. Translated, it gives CATSDPTSLGNEQFF.

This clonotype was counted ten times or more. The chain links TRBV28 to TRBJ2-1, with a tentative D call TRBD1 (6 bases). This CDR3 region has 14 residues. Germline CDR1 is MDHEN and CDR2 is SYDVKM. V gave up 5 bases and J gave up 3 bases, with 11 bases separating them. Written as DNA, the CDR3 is TGTGCCAGCAGTCGACAGGTGATCTACAATGAGCAGTTCTTC. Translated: CASSRQVIYNEQFF.

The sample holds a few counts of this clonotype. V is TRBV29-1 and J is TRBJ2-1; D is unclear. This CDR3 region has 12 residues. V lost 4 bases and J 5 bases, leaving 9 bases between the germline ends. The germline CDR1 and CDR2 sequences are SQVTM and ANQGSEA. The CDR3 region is CSVGGPNNEQFF. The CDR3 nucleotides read TGCAGCGTTGGGGGTCCAAACAATGAGCAGTTCTTC.

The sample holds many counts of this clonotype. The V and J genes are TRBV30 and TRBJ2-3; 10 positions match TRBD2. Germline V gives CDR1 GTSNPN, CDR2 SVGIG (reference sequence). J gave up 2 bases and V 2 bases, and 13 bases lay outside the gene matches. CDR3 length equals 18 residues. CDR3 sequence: CAWSPGRTSGPYTDTQYF. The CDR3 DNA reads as TGTGCCTGGAGTCCCGGCCGGACTAGCGGACCTTACACAGATACGCAGTATTTT.

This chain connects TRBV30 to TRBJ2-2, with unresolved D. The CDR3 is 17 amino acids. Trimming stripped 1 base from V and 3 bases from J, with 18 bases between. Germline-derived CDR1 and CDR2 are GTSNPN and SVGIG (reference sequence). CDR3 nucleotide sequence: TGTGCCTGGAGTGAGGGCTGGAGCGCGAGTTACACCGGGGAGCTGTTTTTT. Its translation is CAWSEGWSASYTGELFF.

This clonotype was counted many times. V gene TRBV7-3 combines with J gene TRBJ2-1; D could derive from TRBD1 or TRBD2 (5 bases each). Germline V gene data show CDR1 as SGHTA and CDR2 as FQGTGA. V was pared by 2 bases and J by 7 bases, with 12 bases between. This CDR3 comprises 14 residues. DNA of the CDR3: TGTGCCAGCAGCTTACGGGGCCCTCGGAATGAGCAGTTCTTC. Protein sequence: CASSLRGPRNEQFF.

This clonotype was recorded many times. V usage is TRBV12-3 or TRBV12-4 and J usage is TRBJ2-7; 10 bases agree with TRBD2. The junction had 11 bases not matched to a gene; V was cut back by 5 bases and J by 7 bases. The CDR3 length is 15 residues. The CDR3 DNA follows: TGTGCCAGCAGTCCCGGACTAGCGGCTGGCTTGGAGCAGTACTTC. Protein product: CASSPGLAAGLEQYF.

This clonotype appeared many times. The DNA for the CDR3 is TGTGCCACCCGGGAGACCACTAACACCGGGGAGCTGTTTTTT. Its translation: CATRETTNTGELFF. The chain has TRBV24-1 and TRBJ2-2; D perhaps matches TRBD2 (6 bases). V lost 9 bases and J lost 2, with 12 bases in between. This CDR3 contains 14 residues. Germline V gives CDR1 KGHDR, CDR2 SFDVKD.

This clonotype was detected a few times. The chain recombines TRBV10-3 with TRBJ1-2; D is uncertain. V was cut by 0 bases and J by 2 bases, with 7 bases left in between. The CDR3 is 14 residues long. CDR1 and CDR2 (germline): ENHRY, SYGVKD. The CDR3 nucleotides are TGTGCCATCAGTGAGTCTTACGGAAACTATGGCTACACCTTC. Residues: CAISESYGNYGYTF.

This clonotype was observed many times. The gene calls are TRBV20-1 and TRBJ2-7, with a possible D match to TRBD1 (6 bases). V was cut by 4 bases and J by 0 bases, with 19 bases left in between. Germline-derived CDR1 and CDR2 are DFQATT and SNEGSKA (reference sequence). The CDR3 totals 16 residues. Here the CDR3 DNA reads TGCAGTGCTACCCCTGGACAGTATTATAACTCCTACGAGCAGTACTTC. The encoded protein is CSATPGQYYNSYEQYF.

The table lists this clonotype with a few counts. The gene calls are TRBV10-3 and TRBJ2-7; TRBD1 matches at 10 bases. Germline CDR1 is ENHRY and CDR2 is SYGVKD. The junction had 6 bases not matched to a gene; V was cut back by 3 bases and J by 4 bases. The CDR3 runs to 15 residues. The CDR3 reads CAISDGTGVLYEQYF. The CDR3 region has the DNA TGTGCCATCAGTGATGGGACAGGGGTGTTATACGAGCAGTACTTC.

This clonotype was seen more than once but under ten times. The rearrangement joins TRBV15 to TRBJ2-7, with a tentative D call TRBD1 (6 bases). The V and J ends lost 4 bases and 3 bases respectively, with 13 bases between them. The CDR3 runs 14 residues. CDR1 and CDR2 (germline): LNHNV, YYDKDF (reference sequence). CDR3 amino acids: CATSTGTMGYEQYF. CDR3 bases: TGTGCCACCAGCACCGGGACAATGGGCTACGAGCAGTACTTC.

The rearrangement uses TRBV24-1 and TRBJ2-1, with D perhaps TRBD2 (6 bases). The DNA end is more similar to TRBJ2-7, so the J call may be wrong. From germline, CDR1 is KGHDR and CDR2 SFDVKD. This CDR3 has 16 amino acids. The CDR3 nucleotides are TGTGCCACCAGTGACCCTAGCGTAGACTCCTACAATGAGCAGTACTTC. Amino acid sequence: CATSDPSVDSYNEQYF.

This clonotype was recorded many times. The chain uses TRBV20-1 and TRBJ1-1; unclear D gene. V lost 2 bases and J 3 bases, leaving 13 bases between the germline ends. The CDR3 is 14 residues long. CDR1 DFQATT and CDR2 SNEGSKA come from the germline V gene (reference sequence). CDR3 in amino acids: CSARRTGEDTEAFF. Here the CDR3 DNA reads TGCAGTGCTAGAAGGACCGGGGAGGACACTGAAGCTTTCTTT.